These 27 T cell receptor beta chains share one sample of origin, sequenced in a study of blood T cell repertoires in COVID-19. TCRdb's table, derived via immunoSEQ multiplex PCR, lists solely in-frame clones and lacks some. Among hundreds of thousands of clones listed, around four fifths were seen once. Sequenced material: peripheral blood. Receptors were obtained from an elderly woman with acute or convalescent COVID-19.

The CDR3 DNA follows: TGTGCCAGCAGCCTCAGGGGTCCCAATTCACCCCTCCACTTT. Its translation: CASSLRGPNSPLHF. The chain carries TRBV5-8 and TRBJ1-6, with D tentatively TRBD1 (6 bases). V was pared by 4 bases and J by 7 bases, with 12 bases between. This CDR3 region has 14 residues. Germline values: CDR1 SGHTS, CDR2 YDEGEE.

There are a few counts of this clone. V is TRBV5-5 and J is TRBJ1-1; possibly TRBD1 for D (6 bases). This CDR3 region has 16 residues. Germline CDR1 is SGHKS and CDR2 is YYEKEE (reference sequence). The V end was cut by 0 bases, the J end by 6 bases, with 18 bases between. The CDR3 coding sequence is TGTGCCAGCAGCTTGGGTATGGGGGCTGTTGTACCTGAAGCTTTCTTT. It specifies CASSLGMGAVVPEAFF.

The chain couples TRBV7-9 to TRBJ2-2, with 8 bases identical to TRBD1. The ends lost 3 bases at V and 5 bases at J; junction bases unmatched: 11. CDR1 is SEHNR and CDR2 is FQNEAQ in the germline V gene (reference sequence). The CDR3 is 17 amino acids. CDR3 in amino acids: CASSFSLDRVKTGELFF. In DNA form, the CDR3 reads TGTGCCAGCAGCTTTAGCTTGGACAGGGTGAAGACCGGGGAGCTGTTTTTT.

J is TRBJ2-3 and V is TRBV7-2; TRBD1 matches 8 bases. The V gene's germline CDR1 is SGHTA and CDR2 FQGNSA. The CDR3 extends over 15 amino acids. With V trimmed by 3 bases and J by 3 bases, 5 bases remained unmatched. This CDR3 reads CASSFRRGRTDTQYF. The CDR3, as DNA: TGTGCCAGCAGCTTCCGCAGGGGGCGTACAGATACGCAGTATTTT. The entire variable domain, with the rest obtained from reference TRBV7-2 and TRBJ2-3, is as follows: GAGVSQSPSNKVTEKGKDVELRCDPISGHTALYWYRQSLGQGLEFLIYFQGNSAPDKSGLPSDRFSAERTGGSVSTLTIQRTQQEDSAVYLCASSFRRGRTDTQYFGPGTRLTVL.

This CDR3 reads CASSIRLGETQYF. The CDR3 DNA reads as TGTGCCAGCAGTATAAGACTAGGGGAGACCCAGTACTTC. This rearrangement joins TRBV2 to TRBJ2-5, with a tentative D call TRBD2 (6 bases). Trimming cost V 5 bases and J 5 bases, with 12 bases left between them. Per germline, CDR1 SNHLY and CDR2 FYNNEI. This CDR3 is built from 13 residues.

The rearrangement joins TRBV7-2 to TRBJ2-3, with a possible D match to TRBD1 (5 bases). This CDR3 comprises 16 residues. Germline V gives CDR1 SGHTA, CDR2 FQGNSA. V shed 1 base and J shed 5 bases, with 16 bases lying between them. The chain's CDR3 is CASSLVTVGNRDTQYF. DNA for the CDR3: TGTGCCAGCAGCTTAGTGACAGTGGGTAATAGAGATACGCAGTATTTT. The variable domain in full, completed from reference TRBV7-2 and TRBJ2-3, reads GAGVSQSPSNKVTEKGKDVELRCDPISGHTALYWYRQSLGQGLEFLIYFQGNSAPDKSGLPSDRFSAERTGGSVSTLTIQRTQQEDSAVYLCASSLVTVGNRDTQYFGPGTRLTVL.

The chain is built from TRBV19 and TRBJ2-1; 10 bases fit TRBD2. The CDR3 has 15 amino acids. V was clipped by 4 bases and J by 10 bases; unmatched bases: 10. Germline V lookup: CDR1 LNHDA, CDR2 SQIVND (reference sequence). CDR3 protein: CASSTPGLATEEQFF. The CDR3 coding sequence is TGTGCCAGTAGTACCCCGGGACTAGCGACAGAAGAGCAGTTCTTC.

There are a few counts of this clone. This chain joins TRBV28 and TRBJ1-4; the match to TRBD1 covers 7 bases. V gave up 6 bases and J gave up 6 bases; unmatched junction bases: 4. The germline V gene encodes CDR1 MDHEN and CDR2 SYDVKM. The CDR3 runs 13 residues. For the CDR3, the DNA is TGTGCCAGCAGACAGGGGTTGTATGAAAAACTGTTTTTT. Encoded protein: CASRQGLYEKLFF.

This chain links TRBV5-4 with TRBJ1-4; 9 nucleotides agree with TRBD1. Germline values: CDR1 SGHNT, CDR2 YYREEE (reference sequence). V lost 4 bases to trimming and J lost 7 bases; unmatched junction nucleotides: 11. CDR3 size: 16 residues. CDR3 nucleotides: TGTGCCAGCAGCCATAAGACAGGGGGGGCCGGTGAAAAACTGTTTTTT. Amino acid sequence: CASSHKTGGAGEKLFF.

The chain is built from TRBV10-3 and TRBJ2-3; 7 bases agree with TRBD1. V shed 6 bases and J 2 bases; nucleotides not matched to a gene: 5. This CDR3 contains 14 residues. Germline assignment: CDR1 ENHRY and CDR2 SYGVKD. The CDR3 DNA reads TGTGCCATCAGAAGAGACAGGGTCACAGATACGCAGTATTTT. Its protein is CAIRRDRVTDTQYF.

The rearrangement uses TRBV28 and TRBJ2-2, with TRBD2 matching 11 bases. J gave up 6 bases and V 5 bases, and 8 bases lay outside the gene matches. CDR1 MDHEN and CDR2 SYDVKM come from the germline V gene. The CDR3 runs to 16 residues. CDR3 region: CASSNFVAGGAGELFF. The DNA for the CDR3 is TGTGCCAGCAGTAATTTTGTAGCGGGAGGGGCCGGGGAGCTGTTTTTT.

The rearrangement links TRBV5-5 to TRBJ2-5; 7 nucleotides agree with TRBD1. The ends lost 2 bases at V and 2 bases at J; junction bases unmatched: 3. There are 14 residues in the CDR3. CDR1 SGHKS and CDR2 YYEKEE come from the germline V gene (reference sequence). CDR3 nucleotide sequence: TGTGCCAGCAGCTTACAGGGGTTACAAGAGACCCAGTACTTC. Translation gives CASSLQGLQETQYF. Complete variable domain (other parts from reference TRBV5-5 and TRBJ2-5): DAGVTQSPTHLIKTRGQQVTLRCSPISGHKSVSWYQQVLGQGPQFIFQYYEKEERGRGNFPDRFSARQFPNYSSELNVNALLLGDSALYLCASSLQGLQETQYFGPGTRLLVL.

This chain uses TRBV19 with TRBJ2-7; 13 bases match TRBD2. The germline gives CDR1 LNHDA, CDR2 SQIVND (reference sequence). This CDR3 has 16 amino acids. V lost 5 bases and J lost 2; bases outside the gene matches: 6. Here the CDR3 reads CASSPRGTSGAYEQYF. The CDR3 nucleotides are TGTGCCAGTAGTCCGAGAGGGACTAGCGGGGCCTACGAGCAGTACTTC. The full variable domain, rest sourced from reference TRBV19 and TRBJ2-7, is DGGITQSPKYLFRKEGQNVTLSCEQNLNHDAMYWYRQDPGQGLRLIYYSQIVNDFQKGDIAEGYSVSREKKESFPLTVTSAQKNPTAFYLCASSPRGTSGAYEQYFGPGTRLTVT.

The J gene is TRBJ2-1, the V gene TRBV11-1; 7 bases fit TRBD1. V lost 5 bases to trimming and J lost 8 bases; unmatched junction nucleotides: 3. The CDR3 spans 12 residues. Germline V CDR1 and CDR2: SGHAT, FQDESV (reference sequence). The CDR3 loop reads CASSVTGHEQFF. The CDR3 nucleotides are TGTGCCAGCAGCGTGACAGGGCATGAGCAGTTCTTC.

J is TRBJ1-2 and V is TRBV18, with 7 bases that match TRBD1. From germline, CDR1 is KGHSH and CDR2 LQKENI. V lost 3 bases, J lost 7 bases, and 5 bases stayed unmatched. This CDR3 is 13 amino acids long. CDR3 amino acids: CASSPTGSRGYTF. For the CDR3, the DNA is TGTGCCAGCTCACCGACAGGGAGTCGTGGCTACACCTTC.

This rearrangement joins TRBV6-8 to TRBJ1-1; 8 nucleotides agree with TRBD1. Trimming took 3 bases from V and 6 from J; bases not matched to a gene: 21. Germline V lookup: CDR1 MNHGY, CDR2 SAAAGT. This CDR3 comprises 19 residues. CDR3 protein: CASSYSPWGHWAGGSEAFF. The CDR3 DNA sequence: TGTGCCAGCAGTTATTCTCCGTGGGGGCACTGGGCAGGGGGCTCTGAAGCTTTCTTT.

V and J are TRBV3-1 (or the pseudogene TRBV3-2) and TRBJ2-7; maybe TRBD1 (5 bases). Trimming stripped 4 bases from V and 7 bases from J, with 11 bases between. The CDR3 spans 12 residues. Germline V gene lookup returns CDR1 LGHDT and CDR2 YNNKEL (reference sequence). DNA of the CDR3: TGTGCCAGCAGCCCCGAGCCAGGGGAGCAGTACTTC. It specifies CASSPEPGEQYF.

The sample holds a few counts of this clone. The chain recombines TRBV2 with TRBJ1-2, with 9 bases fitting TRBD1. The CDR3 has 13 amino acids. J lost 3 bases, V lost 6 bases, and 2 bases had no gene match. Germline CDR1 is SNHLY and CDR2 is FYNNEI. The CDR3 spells CASSRDRDYGYTF. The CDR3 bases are TGTGCCAGCAGCAGGGACAGGGACTATGGCTACACCTTC.

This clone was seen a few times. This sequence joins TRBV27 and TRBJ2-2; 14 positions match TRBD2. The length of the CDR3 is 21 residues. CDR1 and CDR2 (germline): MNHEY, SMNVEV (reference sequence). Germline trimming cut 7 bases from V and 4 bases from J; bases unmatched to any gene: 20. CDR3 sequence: CASNRGLPGLAGEGVTGELFF. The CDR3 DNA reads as TGTGCCAGCAACCGAGGTCTACCGGGACTAGCGGGAGAAGGAGTCACCGGGGAGCTGTTTTTT.

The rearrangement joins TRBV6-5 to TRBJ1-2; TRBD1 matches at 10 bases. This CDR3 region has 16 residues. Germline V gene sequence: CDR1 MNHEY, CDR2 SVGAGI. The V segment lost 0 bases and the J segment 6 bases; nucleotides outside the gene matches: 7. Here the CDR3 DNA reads TGTGCCAGCAGTTACTCGAGACAGGGGGCGCGTCATGGCTACACCTTC. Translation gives CASSYSRQGARHGYTF.

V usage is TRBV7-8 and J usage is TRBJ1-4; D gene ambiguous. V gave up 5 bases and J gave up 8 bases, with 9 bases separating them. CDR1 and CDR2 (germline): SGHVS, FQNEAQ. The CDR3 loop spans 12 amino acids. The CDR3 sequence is CASSGPKEKLFF. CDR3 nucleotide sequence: TGTGCCAGCAGCGGGCCCAAGGAAAAACTGTTTTTT.

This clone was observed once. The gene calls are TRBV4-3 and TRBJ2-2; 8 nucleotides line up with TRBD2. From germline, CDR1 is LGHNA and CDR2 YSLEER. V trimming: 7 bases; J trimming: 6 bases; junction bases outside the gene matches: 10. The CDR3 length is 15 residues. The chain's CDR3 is CASKRDGGVSGELFF. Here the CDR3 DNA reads TGCGCCAGCAAAAGAGACGGGGGGGTCTCCGGGGAGCTGTTTTTT.

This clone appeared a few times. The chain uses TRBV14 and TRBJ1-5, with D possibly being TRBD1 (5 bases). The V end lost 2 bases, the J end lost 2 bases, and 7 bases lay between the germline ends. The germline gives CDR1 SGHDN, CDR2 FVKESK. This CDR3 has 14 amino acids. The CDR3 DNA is TGTGCCAGCAGCCAACAGGGTGGCAATCAGCCCCAGCATTTT. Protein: CASSQQGGNQPQHF.

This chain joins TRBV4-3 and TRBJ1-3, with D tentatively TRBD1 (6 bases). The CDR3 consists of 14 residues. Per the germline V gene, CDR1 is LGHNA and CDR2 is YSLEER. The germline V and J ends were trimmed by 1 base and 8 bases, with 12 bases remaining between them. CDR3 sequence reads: CASSQGTDLHTIYF. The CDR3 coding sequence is TGCGCCAGCAGCCAAGGGACAGACTTACACACCATATATTTT.

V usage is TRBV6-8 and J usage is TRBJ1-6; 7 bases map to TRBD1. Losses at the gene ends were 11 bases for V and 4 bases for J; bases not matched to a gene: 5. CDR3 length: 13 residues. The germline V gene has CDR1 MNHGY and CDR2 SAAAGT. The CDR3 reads CADGTAYNSPLHF. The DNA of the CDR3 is TGTGCCGACGGGACAGCTTATAATTCACCCCTCCACTTT.

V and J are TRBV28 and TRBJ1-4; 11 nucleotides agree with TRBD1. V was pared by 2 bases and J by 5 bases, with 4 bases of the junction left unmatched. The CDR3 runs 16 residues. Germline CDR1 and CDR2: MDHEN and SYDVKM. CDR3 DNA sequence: TGTGCCAGCAGTTTACGGACAGGGGGCCTAAATGAAAAACTGTTTTTT. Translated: CASSLRTGGLNEKLFF.

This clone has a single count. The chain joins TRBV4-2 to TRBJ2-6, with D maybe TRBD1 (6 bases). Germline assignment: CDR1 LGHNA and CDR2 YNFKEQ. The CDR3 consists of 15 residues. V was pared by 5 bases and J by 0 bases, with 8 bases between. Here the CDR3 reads CASSRDNSGANVLTF. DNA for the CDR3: TGTGCCAGCAGCAGGGACAACTCTGGGGCCAACGTCCTGACTTTC.